This is a list of T cell receptor beta chains from one sample in a study of PD-L1 blockade in urothelial cancer. The data were produced by immunoSEQ multiplex PCR, yet TCRdb's version contains in-frame clones alone and is incomplete. The sample includes 95,000 or so clones, over 75% of them seen just once. Sequenced here: PBMCs, sampled around atezolizumab (anti-PD-L1) treatment. Source of these receptors: a man aged 55 to 69 with urothelial cancer. Each CDR3 is given without its conserved first and last residue.

CDR3	length	V	J
SAAGAGTEAF	10	TRBV29-1	TRBJ1-1
ASSLSELNTIY	11	TRBV7-9	TRBJ1-3
ASSLGTIAGYNEQF	14	TRBV5-1	TRBJ2-1
ASSPTGTSSHTQY	13	TRBV6-5	TRBJ2-3
ASSWGLGSSYEQY	13	TRBV6-5	TRBJ2-7
ASSRTRYNEQF	11	TRBV11-3	TRBJ2-1
ASRGQWNEKLF	11	TRBV25-1	TRBJ1-4
ASSLEEPNYGYT	12	TRBV28	TRBJ1-2
ASSLQGNEKLF	11	TRBV28	TRBJ1-4
ATSRARGGSNEQF	13	TRBV15	TRBJ2-1
ASSQNTQGEQF	11	TRBV5-1	TRBJ2-1
ASSFSSGSYYEQF	13	TRBV7-3	TRBJ2-1
ASSTHQGLGYT	11	TRBV7-3	TRBJ1-2
ASSLGLAGVTDTQY	14	TRBV19	TRBJ2-3
ASSQGQLGNTEAF	13	TRBV4-1	TRBJ1-1
ASALAGIGANVLT	13	TRBV5-4	TRBJ2-6
ASSPDSPLRDNEQF	14	TRBV18	TRBJ2-1
AISDRGHMNTEAF	13	TRBV10-3	TRBJ1-1
ATARGLAGQKGAKNIQY	17	TRBV9	TRBJ2-4
ASSQGGAGGETQY	13	TRBV4-3	TRBJ2-5
ASRIQGDGNTIY	12	TRBV2	TRBJ1-3
ASRAQAGAGEQY	12	TRBV5-6	TRBJ2-7
ASSSGLWGPGEQY	13	TRBV27	TRBJ2-7
ASQLGTVNTGELF	13	TRBV5-5	TRBJ2-2
ASSRGDETQY	10	TRBV6-5	TRBJ2-5
ASSLPSGTQLQF	12	TRBV6-6	TRBJ2-1
ASSPLGAGVTYNEQF	15	TRBV13	TRBJ2-1
ASSLRLYNEQF	11	TRBV5-1	TRBJ2-1
ASSTLGRGPKAF	12	TRBV14	TRBJ1-1
ASSGGTSGRAHEQF	14	TRBV19	TRBJ2-1
ASSSSTIYGYT	11	TRBV28	TRBJ1-2
ASSRGREVFAYEQY	14	TRBV11-2	TRBJ2-7
ASSFDTEAF	9	TRBV6-6	TRBJ1-1
ASSDRGPPFTGELF	14	TRBV10-1	TRBJ2-2
ASSRNSRDSHQPQH	14	TRBV18	TRBJ1-5
ASSLEGGRADTQY	13	TRBV27	TRBJ2-3
SVKRSGETQY	10	TRBV29-1	TRBJ2-5
ASSYTTGHFPY	11	TRBV6-5	TRBJ1-2
ASSTGQGEGTQY	12	TRBV19	TRBJ2-3